Listed below are T cell receptor beta chains from one sample, sequenced in a study of neurological immune-mediated disorders. TCRdb reprocessed the 5' RACE reads via MiXCR and lists one record per CDR3 protein. The sample includes approximately 84,000 distinct CDR3 sequences, about 4% of them seen just once. Sequences were obtained from PBMCs. The receptors stem from a woman in her fifties or sixties with multiple sclerosis. Both conserved end residues are part of each CDR3. D genes are given only for firm matches. A clone size is listed for some rows: how often the clone was seen (once, few, many), or a class if it is expanded.

TRBD2	15	many	TRBJ2-7	TRBV29-1	TGCAGCGTGGCAACTGTAGCGGGGGTATCGGGCGAGCAGTACTTC	CSVATVAGVSGEQYF
TRBD1	15	many	TRBJ1-4	TRBV18	TGTGCCAGCTCACCCCAGGGGGGCATCGGTGAAAAACTGTTTTTT	CASSPQGGIGEKLFF
-	16	many	TRBJ1-1	TRBV7-8	TGTGCCAGCAGCTTATTAATAGCCCAGATGAACACTGAAGCTTTCTTT	CASSLLIAQMNTEAFF
-	13	many	TRBJ2-7	TRBV5-6	TGTGCCAGCAGCCCCGTCGGACGGGACGAGCAGTACTTC	CASSPVGRDEQYF
-	13	many	TRBJ1-1	TRBV2	TGTGCCAGCCGCATCAGGGAAAACACTGAAGCTTTCTTT	CASRIRENTEAFF
-	12	few	TRBJ2-1	TRBV27	TGTGCCAGCAGTCTAAACCGCGGTGAGCAGTTCTTC	CASSLNRGEQFF
-	16	many	TRBJ1-2	TRBV24-1	TGTGCCACCAGTGATTCCCGAGGCCAGGGTGACTATGGCTACACCTTC	CATSDSRGQGDYGYTF
-	12	many	TRBJ2-1	TRBV3-1	TGTGCCAGCAGCCCTGGGGGAAGTGAGCAGTTCTTC	CASSPGGSEQFF
-	13	many	TRBJ1-1	TRBV20-1	TGCAGTGCTCTCGGGGGTGGGGGCACTGAAGCTTTCTTT	CSALGGGGTEAFF
-	11	many	TRBJ2-3	TRBV12-3/TRBV12-4	TGTGCCAGCCATAACACAGATACGCAGTATTTT	CASHNTDTQYF
-	13	many	TRBJ1-1	TRBV25-1	TGTGCCAGCAGTGAATCCGGCCACACTGAAGCTTTCTTT	CASSESGHTEAFF
-	15	many	TRBJ2-7	TRBV9	TGTGCCAGCAGCGCCAGACTAGGGGCCTCCTACGAGCAGTACTTC	CASSARLGASYEQYF
-	14	many	TRBJ1-6	TRBV29-1	TGCAGCGTTGATACAGGCGGGAGTAATTCACCCCTCCACTTT	CSVDTGGSNSPLHF
TRBD2	16	many	TRBJ2-7	TRBV20-1	TGCAGTGCACCGCCCCCTAGCGGGGGAAGCTCCTACGAGCAGTACTTC	CSAPPPSGGSSYEQYF
-	14	many	TRBJ1-3	TRBV9	TGTGCCAGCAGCGTAGCCCGCTCTGGAAACACCATATATTTT	CASSVARSGNTIYF
-	12	many	TRBJ2-2	TRBV28	TGTGCCAGCAGCTTGAGCACCGGGGAGCTGTTTTTT	CASSLSTGELFF
-	15	many	TRBJ1-5	TRBV5-5	TGTGCCAGCACCGCATTTCAGGGAAACAATCAGCCCCAGCATTTT	CASTAFQGNNQPQHF
-	12	many	TRBJ1-6	TRBV28	TGTGCCAGCAGTTGGGGGGATTCACCCCTCCACTTT	CASSWGDSPLHF
TRBD1	13	many	TRBJ1-1	TRBV6-4	TGTGCCAGCAGTCGACAGGGGGACACTGAAGCTTTCTTT	CASSRQGDTEAFF
-	12	-	TRBJ2-4	TRBV30	TGTGCCTGGGATTTAGCCAAAAACATTCAGTACTTC	CAWDLAKNIQYF
TRBD1	16	many	TRBJ1-1	TRBV27	TGTGCCAGCAGCCCAGGGGGCCGGTGGGTGAACACTGAAGCTTTCTTT	CASSPGGRWVNTEAFF
-	13	medium-sized	TRBJ1-1	TRBV20-1	TGCAGTGCTCTGCAGGGCTCGGAGACTGAAGCTTTCTTT	CSALQGSETEAFF